Below, 19 T cell receptor beta chains from the same sample are listed, as sequenced in a study of control samples from healthy donors and cancer patients. Sequencing used immunoSEQ multiplex PCR; TCRdb keeps in-frame clones, though not all of them. Of 70,000 to 85,000 clones in the sample, 65% to 90% were seen once. Sequencing was performed on PBMCs. These receptors originate from a man aged 60 to 75 with head and neck cancer.

The chain employs TRBV7-9 and TRBJ1-6; unclear D gene. CDR3 size: 12 residues. Germline V lookup: CDR1 SEHNR, CDR2 FQNEAQ (reference sequence). The V and J ends lost 5 bases and 9 bases respectively, with 8 bases between them. DNA of the CDR3: TGTGCCAGCAGCCTTGCATTTTCACCCCTCCACTTT. Translating it yields CASSLAFSPLHF. The full variable domain, with the rest looked up from reference TRBV7-9 and TRBJ1-6, is DTGVSQNPRHKITKRGQNVTFRCDPISEHNRLYWYRQTLGQGPEFLTYFQNEAQLEKSRLLSDRFSAERPKGSFSTLEIQRTEQGDSAMYLCASSLAFSPLHFGNGTRLTVT.

This chain joins TRBV29-1 and TRBJ2-5; the D is unclear. Trimming shortened V by 6 bases and J by 4 bases, and 15 bases separated the two germline ends. This CDR3 spans 13 amino acids. CDR1 SQVTM and CDR2 ANQGSEA come from the germline V gene. The CDR3 is CSVSTRARETQYF. The CDR3 coding sequence is TGCAGCGTATCGACAAGAGCTCGAGAGACCCAGTACTTC.

This clone has a handful of counts. The J gene is TRBJ2-7, the V gene TRBV29-1; TRBD2 matches 10 bases. After removal of 7 bases from V and 3 bases from J, the junction contained 6 bases not matched to a gene. CDR1 SQVTM and CDR2 ANQGSEA come from the germline V gene. This CDR3 is built from 13 residues. CDR3 DNA sequence: TGCAGCGGAGGTCAGCGGGAGGGCTACGAGCAGTACTTC. It codes for CSGGQREGYEQYF.

The genes are TRBV28 and TRBJ2-7; TRBD2 agrees at 7 bases. Trimming took 8 bases from V and 4 from J; bases not matched to a gene: 8. Germline CDR1 is MDHEN and CDR2 is SYDVKM. The CDR3 spans 13 residues. CDR3 in DNA: TGTGCCAGCGGAGGGGAGGGCCAGTACGAGCAGTACTTC. This translates into CASGGEGQYEQYF.

The rearrangement uses TRBV12-3 or TRBV12-4 and TRBJ2-5; D perhaps matches TRBD2 (6 bases). V lost 4 bases, J lost 3 bases, and 6 bases lay in between. The CDR3 is 12 amino acids. CDR3 coding DNA: TGTGCCAGCAGTTGGGGGGAAGAGACCCAGTACTTC. This codes for CASSWGEETQYF.

This clone was seen only once. The rearrangement links TRBV12-3 or TRBV12-4 to TRBJ2-3; weak D call: TRBD2 (5 bases). The CDR3 is 11 residues long. Trimming shortened V by 7 bases and J by 6 bases, and 8 bases separated the two germline ends. DNA of the CDR3: TGTGCCAGCACCTGGGAGGATACGCAGTATTTT. It is translated as CASTWEDTQYF.

This chain joins TRBV11-2 and TRBJ1-3, with D perhaps matching TRBD1 (6 bases). The V end lost 5 bases, the J end lost 2 bases, and 13 bases lay between the germline ends. CDR1 is SGHAT, CDR2 FQNNGV, per germline. This CDR3 spans 15 amino acids. The DNA for the CDR3 is TGTGCCAGCAGCCTACAGGGTGGGACTGGAAACACCATATATTTT. Amino acid sequence: CASSLQGGTGNTIYF.

The V gene is TRBV18, the J gene TRBJ2-3, with unresolved D. The length of the CDR3 is 15 residues. Deletions cut 2 bases from V and 0 bases from J, with 9 bases between. In germline, CDR1 is KGHSH, CDR2 LQKENI. CDR3 coding DNA: TGTGCCAGCTCACCATTAGGTGGGAGCACAGATACGCAGTATTTT. It translates to CASSPLGGSTDTQYF.

The rearrangement uses TRBV6-1 and TRBJ2-2; 8 bases align to TRBD1. Per germline, CDR1 MNHNS and CDR2 SASEGT. V dropped 4 bases and J dropped 1; count of bases not matched to a gene: 11. The CDR3 runs to 18 residues. The CDR3 nucleotides read TGTGCCAGCAGTGGGGGGCTTAGAGGACAGGGGAACACCGGGGAGCTGTTTTTT. Its protein is CASSGGLRGQGNTGELFF.

Points on this clone: The same CDR3 is also encoded by other DNA sequences in this sample. The V and J genes are TRBV10-1 and TRBJ1-1; the D is unclear. The CDR3 is 14 residues long. The V end lost 6 bases, the J end lost 1 base, and 12 bases lay between the germline ends. Per germline, CDR1 WNHNN and CDR2 SYGVQD (reference sequence). The CDR3 DNA follows: TGCGCCAGCAGCCCCGGAACGGGGAACACTGAAGCTTTCTTT. It specifies CASSPGTGNTEAFF.

V gene TRBV28 combines with J gene TRBJ2-7; weak D call: TRBD1 (6 bases). V lost 6 bases, J lost 5 bases, and 17 bases lay in between. Germline CDR1 MDHEN, CDR2 SYDVKM. The CDR3 length is 14 residues. The CDR3 loop is CASSRETGFHEQYF. CDR3 nucleotides: TGTGCCAGCAGCCGTGAGACAGGTTTTCACGAGCAGTACTTC.

CDR3 residues: CASSEPGLAGVGEQYF. CDR3 bases: TGTGCCAGCAGTGAACCGGGACTAGCGGGAGTGGGAGAGCAGTACTTC. The chain carries TRBV6-1 and TRBJ2-7; 14 bases are a match to TRBD2. The CDR3 sequence is 16 residues long. Germline loops: CDR1 MNHNS, CDR2 SASEGT. The J segment lost 7 bases and the V segment lost 2 bases, leaving 7 bases of the junction unmatched.

The CDR3 loop reads CSGHGGRGYGYTF. Here the CDR3 DNA reads TGCAGCGGCCACGGGGGCAGGGGCTATGGCTACACCTTC. The chain recombines TRBV29-1 with TRBJ1-2; a weak D match, TRBD1 (6 bases). The CDR3 is made up of 13 amino acids. Germline V gene data show CDR1 as SQVTM and CDR2 as ANQGSEA. Deletions cut 7 bases from V and 4 bases from J, with 16 bases between.

The chain joins TRBV5-5 to TRBJ2-2; tentative D call: TRBD1 (6 bases). Trimming took 7 bases from V and 0 from J, leaving 10 bases between them. This CDR3 region has 14 residues. Looked up from germline, CDR1 is SGHKS and CDR2 is YYEKEE (reference sequence). The CDR3 DNA sequence: TGTGCCAGCTGGACAGACCCGAACACCGGGGAGCTGTTTTTT. Translation: CASWTDPNTGELFF.

The chain recombines TRBV27 with TRBJ2-7; the D gene is possibly TRBD1 (6 bases). Trimming shortened V by 2 bases and J by 3 bases, and 23 bases separated the two germline ends. CDR3 length: 18 amino acids. Germline CDR1 and CDR2: MNHEY and SMNVEV (reference sequence). CDR3 loop: CASSLALGGGINLYEQYF. The CDR3 nucleotides read TGTGCCAGCAGTTTAGCGCTAGGTGGGGGCATTAATCTCTACGAGCAGTACTTC.

This chain connects TRBV2 to TRBJ1-1; weak D call: TRBD1 (5 bases). Germline CDR1 SNHLY, CDR2 FYNNEI. Between the trimmed V and J ends, which lost 2 bases and 7 bases, there was a span of 14 bases. The CDR3 totals 14 residues. The CDR3 is CASSEWGKGDEAFF. CDR3 nucleotides: TGTGCCAGCAGTGAATGGGGTAAAGGGGATGAAGCTTTCTTT.

The chain combines TRBV15 with TRBJ2-3, with D perhaps TRBD2 (5 bases). Looked up from germline, CDR1 is LNHNV and CDR2 is YYDKDF (reference sequence). Trimming cost V 1 base and J 2 bases, with 19 bases left between them. The CDR3 is 18 residues long. The CDR3 reads CATSRVPQRTRYTDTQYF. CDR3 nucleotide sequence: TGTGCCACCAGCAGAGTTCCCCAAAGAACTAGATACACAGATACGCAGTATTTT.

The chain combines TRBV7-9 with TRBJ2-2; tentative D call: TRBD1 (7 bases). Germline V gene lookup returns CDR1 SEHNR and CDR2 FQNEAQ (reference sequence). This CDR3 region has 16 residues. V dropped 7 bases and J dropped 1 base, with 16 bases sitting between them. CDR3 sequence: CASKKVQGGNTGELFF. The DNA for the CDR3 is TGTGCCAGCAAAAAAGTTCAGGGGGGGAACACCGGGGAGCTGTTTTTT.

The V and J genes are TRBV6-5 and TRBJ1-5, with D unclear. Germline assignment: CDR1 MNHEY and CDR2 SVGAGI. This CDR3 has 15 amino acids. V shed 6 bases and J shed 2 bases, with 14 bases lying between them. CDR3: CASSNAAGGNQPQHF. CDR3 DNA sequence: TGTGCCAGCAGCAACGCCGCTGGAGGCAATCAGCCCCAGCATTTT.